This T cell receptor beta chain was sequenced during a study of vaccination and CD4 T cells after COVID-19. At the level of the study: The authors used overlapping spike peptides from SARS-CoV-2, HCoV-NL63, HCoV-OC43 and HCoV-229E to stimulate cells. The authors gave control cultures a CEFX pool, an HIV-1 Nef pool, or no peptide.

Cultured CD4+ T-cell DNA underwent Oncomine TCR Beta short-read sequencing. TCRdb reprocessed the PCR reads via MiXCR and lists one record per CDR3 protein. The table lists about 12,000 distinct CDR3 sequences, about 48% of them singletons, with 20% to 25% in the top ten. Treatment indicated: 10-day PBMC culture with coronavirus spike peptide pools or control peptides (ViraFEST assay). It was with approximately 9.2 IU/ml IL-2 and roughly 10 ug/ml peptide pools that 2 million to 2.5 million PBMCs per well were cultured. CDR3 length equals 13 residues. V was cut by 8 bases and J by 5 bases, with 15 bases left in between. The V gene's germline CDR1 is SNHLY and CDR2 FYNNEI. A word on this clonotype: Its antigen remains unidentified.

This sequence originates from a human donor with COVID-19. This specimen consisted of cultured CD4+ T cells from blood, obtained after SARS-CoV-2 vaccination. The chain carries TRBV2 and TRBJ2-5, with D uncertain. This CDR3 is CASVRGVRETQYF. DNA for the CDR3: TGTGCCAGCGTCCGAGGAGTCCGGGAGACCCAGTACTTC.